These 8 T cell receptor beta chains originate from one sample sequenced in a study of blood T cell repertoires in COVID-19. Data came from immunoSEQ multiplex PCR; TCRdb stores just in-frame clones and leaves some out. The sample records roughly 250,000 clones, 88% being singletons. The sample consisted of peripheral blood. The receptors come from a man aged 60-69 years who had recovered from COVID-19.

This clone has just one count. This rearrangement joins TRBV24-1 to TRBJ1-2, with TRBD1 matching over 8 bases. The V gene's germline CDR1 is KGHDR and CDR2 SFDVKD. With V trimmed by 8 bases and J by 8 bases, 21 bases remained unmatched. This CDR3 comprises 17 residues. CDR3 DNA sequence: TGTGCCACCACAGTCCGGCCAGCCGGGACAGGTGCCGGGGGCTACACCTTC. This codes for CATTVRPAGTGAGGYTF.

In DNA form, the CDR3 reads TGTGCCAGCAGCTCCCGGGCGGGGCAGAACACCGGGGAGCTGTTTTTT. This codes for CASSSRAGQNTGELFF. The rearrangement uses TRBV7-2 and TRBJ2-2; possible D gene TRBD2, 6 bases. Per the germline V gene, CDR1 is SGHTA and CDR2 is FQGNSA. With 4 bases removed from V and 1 base from J, the gap between germline ends came to 13 bases. The CDR3 consists of 16 residues.

This clone occurred once. The rearrangement joins TRBV2 to TRBJ2-5; TRBD2 is a possible D gene (6 bases). This CDR3 spans 15 amino acids. The germline V and J ends were trimmed by 3 bases and 4 bases, with 15 bases remaining between them. Germline CDR1 SNHLY, CDR2 FYNNEI. CDR3 protein: CASSEGTSRTETQYF. CDR3 nucleotides: TGTGCCAGCAGTGAGGGGACTTCCAGGACAGAGACCCAGTACTTC.

The chain combines TRBV3-1 (or the pseudogene TRBV3-2) with TRBJ1-5, with D possibly matching TRBD1 (6 bases). The germline gives CDR1 LGHDT, CDR2 YNNKEL (reference sequence). CDR3 length equals 16 residues. Deletions cut 4 bases from V and 2 bases from J, with 15 bases between. CDR3 in amino acids: CASSPRDTGCNQPQHF. The DNA for the CDR3 is TGTGCCAGCAGCCCCCGGGACACTGGGTGCAATCAGCCCCAGCATTTT.

This clone was seen once. V usage is TRBV5-1 and J usage is TRBJ1-2; TRBD1 matches 10 bases. The V gene end was trimmed by 4 bases and the J gene end by 6 bases; junction bases not matched to a gene: 6. Germline assignment: CDR1 SGHRS and CDR2 YFSETQ. The CDR3 loop spans 14 amino acids. CDR3 nucleotides: TGCGCCAGCAGCCTATCCGGGACAGGGGATGGCTACACCTTC. As protein: CASSLSGTGDGYTF.

The gene calls are TRBV21-1 and TRBJ2-7; the tabulated D call, TRBD1, remains unverified against the DNA. TRBV21-1 is a documented pseudogene. This CDR3 is built from 17 residues. The CDR3 here is CASSADAGDRGLDEQYF. CDR3 nucleotide sequence: TGTGCCAGCAGCGCCGATGCCGGCGACAGGGGGCTCGACGAGCAGTACTTC.

The CDR3 region is CASSLGERPLLGAFF. The CDR3 DNA reads TGTGCCAGCAGTTTGGGAGAGAGGCCCCTCTTGGGAGCTTTCTTT. V gene TRBV6-2 or TRBV6-3 combines with J gene TRBJ1-1, with no clear D. V lost 4 bases and J 10 bases, leaving 22 bases between the germline ends. The CDR3 runs 15 residues. Germline values: CDR1 MNHEY, CDR2 SVGEGT.

There are a few counts of this clone. In DNA, the CDR3 is TGTGCCAGCAGCTTAAAAGCGGGGCCCTACGAGCAGTACTTC. Amino acids: CASSLKAGPYEQYF. The chain couples TRBV7-3 to TRBJ2-7; 7 bases line up with TRBD2. The ends lost 1 base at V and 2 bases at J; junction bases unmatched: 2. The germline CDR1 and CDR2 sequences are SGHTA and FQGTGA. The CDR3 extends over 14 amino acids. Full variable domain (rest looked up from reference TRBV7-3 and TRBJ2-7): GAGVSQTPSNKVTEKGKYVELRCDPISGHTALYWYRQSLGQGPEFLIYFQGTGAADDSGLPNDRFFAVRPEGSVSTLKIQRTERGDSAVYLCASSLKAGPYEQYFGPGTRLTVT.